The TCR gamma chain under discussion was sequenced for a study of γδ T cells in repeated Plasmodium falciparum infection. Per germline, CDR1 GITISATS and CDR2 ISYDGTV (reference sequence). The CDR3 is made up of 16 amino acids. This clone was counted many times. TCRdb's entry gives the protein of a much larger clone, which mismatches this DNA's translation at residue 9, likely from a read error; the protein reported here is translated from the DNA. Gammadelta T cells were flow-sorted from PBMC into Vgamma9/Vdelta2+ and Vdelta2-negative populations for bulk analysis. TCRdb ran CATT on the multiplex PCR reads. The sample yields 28,000 or so gamma-chain clones, approximately 1.4% seen once.

The sequence derives from a pool of human donors (malaria-infected and uninfected, not separated). Sequencing used gamma-delta T cells from blood. This rearrangement joins TRGV9 to TRGJP. TCRdb offers no J gene call, so here the DNA was matched to germline to obtain one. The CDR3 spells CALWEELESGKKIKVF. The CDR3 nucleotides read TGTGCCTTGTGGGAAGAGCTCGAGTCGGGCAAAAAAATCAAGGTATTT.